The 2 T cell receptor beta chains listed next were all sequenced from one sample in a study. The TRBV12-4/TRBJ1-2 clonotypes were amplified using barcode primers with ligated adaptors. Each CDR3 protein is one row after TCRdb ran MiXCR on the multiplex PCR reads. This table holds 950 or so distinct CDR3 sequences, approximately 5% found once. The sequenced sample consisted of tumor-infiltrating naive CD4+ T cells sorted from the breast tumor. Subset defined: naive CD4+ T cells, CD4+CD45RA+CD25-. These receptor sequences come from a female donor with breast cancer.

Judged by abundance, this clonotype is medium-sized. This rearrangement joins TRBV12-3 or TRBV12-4 to TRBJ1-2; 7 bases agree with TRBD1. The CDR3 consists of 16 residues. V lost 4 bases, J lost 2 bases, and 10 bases stayed unmatched. CDR3 residues: CASSSPTGALNYGYTF. In DNA, the CDR3 is TGTGCCAGCAGTTCACCCACAGGGGCACTAAACTATGGCTACACCTTC.

In its sample, this clonotype ranks as hyperexpanded. V usage is TRBV12-3 or TRBV12-4 and J usage is TRBJ1-2; D remains unclear. V was pared by 10 bases and J by 6 bases, with 21 bases between. The CDR3 extends over 14 amino acids. The CDR3, as DNA: TGTGCCACCCTACCGAGATCCCTTGGGCATGGCTACACCTTC. Its protein is CATLPRSLGHGYTF.